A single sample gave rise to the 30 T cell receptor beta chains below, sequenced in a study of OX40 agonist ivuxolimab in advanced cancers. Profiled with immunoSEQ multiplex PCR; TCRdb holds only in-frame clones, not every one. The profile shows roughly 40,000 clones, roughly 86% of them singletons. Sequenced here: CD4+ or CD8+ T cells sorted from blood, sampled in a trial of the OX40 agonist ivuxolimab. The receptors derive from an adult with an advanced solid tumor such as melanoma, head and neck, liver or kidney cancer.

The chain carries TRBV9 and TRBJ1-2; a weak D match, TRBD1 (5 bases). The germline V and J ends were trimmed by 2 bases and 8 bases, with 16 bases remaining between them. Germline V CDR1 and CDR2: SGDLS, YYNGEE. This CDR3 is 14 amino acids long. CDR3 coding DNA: TGTGCCAGCAGCGTCTCCGGGGCCCCGGTGGGCTACACCTTC. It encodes CASSVSGAPVGYTF. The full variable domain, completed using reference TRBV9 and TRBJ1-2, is DSGVTQTPKHLITATGQRVTLRCSPRSGDLSVYWYQQSLDQGLQFLIQYYNGEERAKGNILERFSAQQFPDLHSELNLSSLELGDSALYFCASSVSGAPVGYTFGSGTRLTVV.

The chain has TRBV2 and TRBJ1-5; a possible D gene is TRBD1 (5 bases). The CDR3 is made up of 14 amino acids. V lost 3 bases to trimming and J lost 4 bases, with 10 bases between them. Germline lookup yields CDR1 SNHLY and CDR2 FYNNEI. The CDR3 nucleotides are TGTGCCAGCAGTGATGCTGGGGGTAATCAGCCCCAGCATTTT. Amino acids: CASSDAGGNQPQHF. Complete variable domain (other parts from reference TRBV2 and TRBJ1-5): EPEVTQTPSHQVTQMGQEVILRCVPISNHLYFYWYRQILGQKVEFLVSFYNNEISEKSEIFDDQFSVERPDGSNFTLKIRSTKLEDSAMYFCASSDAGGNQPQHFGDGTRLSIL.

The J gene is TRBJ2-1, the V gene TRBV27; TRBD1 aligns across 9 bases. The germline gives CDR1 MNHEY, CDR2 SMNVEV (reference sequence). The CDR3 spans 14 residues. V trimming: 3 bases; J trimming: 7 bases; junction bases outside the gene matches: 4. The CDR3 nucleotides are TGTGCCAGCAGTTTTGGACAGGGGCGGAATGAGCAGTTCTTC. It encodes CASSFGQGRNEQFF.

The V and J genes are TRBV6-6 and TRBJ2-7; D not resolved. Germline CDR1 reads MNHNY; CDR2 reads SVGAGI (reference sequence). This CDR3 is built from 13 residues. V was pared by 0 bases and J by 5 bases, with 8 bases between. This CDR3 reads CASSYSGVHEQYV. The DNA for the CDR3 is TGTGCCAGCAGTTACTCTGGGGTCCACGAGCAGTACGTC.

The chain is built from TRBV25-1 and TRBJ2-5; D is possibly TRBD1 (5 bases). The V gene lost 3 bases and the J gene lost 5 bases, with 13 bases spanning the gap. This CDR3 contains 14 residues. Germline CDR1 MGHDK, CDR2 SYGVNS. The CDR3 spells CASSEGPRVETQYF. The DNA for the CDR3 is TGTGCCAGCAGTGAGGGGCCCCGGGTGGAGACCCAGTACTTC.

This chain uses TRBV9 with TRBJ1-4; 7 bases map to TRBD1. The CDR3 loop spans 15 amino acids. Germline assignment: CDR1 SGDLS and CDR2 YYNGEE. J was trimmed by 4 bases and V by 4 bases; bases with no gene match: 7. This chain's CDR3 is CASSPRGQFNEKLFF. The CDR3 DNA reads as TGTGCCAGCAGCCCCCGGGGACAGTTTAATGAAAAACTGTTTTTT.

The CDR3 loop is CASGFQRGDQETQYF. CDR3 coding DNA: TGCGCCAGCGGATTCCAGCGGGGCGATCAAGAGACCCAGTACTTC. The rearrangement uses TRBV5-1 and TRBJ2-5; 7 nucleotides agree with TRBD2. Germline V gene data show CDR1 as SGHRS and CDR2 as YFSETQ. This CDR3 comprises 15 residues. V was pared by 7 bases and J by 2 bases, with 11 bases of the junction left unmatched.

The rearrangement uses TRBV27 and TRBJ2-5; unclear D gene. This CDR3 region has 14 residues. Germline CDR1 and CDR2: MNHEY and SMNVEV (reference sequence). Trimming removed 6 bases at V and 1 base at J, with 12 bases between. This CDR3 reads CASSSDDIQETQYF. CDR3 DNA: TGTGCCAGCAGCTCCGACGACATCCAAGAGACCCAGTACTTC.

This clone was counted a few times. DNA for the CDR3: TGTGCCAGCAGTCCTATGGGGCCCTACAATGAGCAGTTCTTC. This encodes CASSPMGPYNEQFF. The V and J genes are TRBV27 and TRBJ2-1; tentative D call: TRBD1 (5 bases). Per germline, CDR1 MNHEY and CDR2 SMNVEV (reference sequence). V was trimmed by 5 bases and J by 2 bases, leaving 10 bases between them. The CDR3 contains 14 residues.

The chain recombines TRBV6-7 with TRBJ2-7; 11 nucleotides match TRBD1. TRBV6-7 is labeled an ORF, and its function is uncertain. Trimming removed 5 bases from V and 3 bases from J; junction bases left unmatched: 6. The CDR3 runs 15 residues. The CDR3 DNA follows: TGTGCCAGCAGTGACTACGGGACAGGGGGCTACGAGCAGTACGTC. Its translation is CASSDYGTGGYEQYV.

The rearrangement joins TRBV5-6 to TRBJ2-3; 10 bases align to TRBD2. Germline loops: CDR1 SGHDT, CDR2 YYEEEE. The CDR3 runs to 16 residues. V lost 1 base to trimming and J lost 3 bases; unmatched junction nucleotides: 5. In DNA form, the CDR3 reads TGTGCCAGCAGCTTGAGGGAGCGGGGGGGAACAGATACGCAGTATTTT. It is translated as CASSLRERGGTDTQYF.

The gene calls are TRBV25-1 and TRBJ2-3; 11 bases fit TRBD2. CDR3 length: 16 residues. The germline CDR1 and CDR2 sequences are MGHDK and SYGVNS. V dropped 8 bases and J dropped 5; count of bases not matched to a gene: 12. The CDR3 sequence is CASSQTSGAKGDTQYF. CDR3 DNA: TGTGCCAGCTCTCAGACTAGCGGGGCTAAGGGAGATACGCAGTATTTT.

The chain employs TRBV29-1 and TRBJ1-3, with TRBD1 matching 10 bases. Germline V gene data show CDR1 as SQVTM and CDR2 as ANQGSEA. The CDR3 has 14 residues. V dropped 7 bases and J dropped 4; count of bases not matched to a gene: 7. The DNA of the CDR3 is TGCAGCGCTTCGGGGACAGGGGAAGGAAACACCATATATTTT. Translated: CSASGTGEGNTIYF.

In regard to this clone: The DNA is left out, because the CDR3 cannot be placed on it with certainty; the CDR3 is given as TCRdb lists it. The CDR3: CASSSSTRQYF. The V call is TRBV27, the J call TRBJ2-5; the D call in the table, TRBD2, was not verified against the DNA. With termini counted, the CDR3 has 11 amino acids. CDR1 MNHEY and CDR2 SMNVEV come from the germline V gene (reference sequence).

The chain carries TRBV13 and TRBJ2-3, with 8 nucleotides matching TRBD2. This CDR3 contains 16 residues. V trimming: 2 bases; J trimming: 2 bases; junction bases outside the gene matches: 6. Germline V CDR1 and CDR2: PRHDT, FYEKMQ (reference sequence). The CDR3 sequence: CASSLYSGDNTDTQYF. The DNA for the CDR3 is TGTGCCAGCAGCTTATATAGCGGGGACAACACAGATACGCAGTATTTT.

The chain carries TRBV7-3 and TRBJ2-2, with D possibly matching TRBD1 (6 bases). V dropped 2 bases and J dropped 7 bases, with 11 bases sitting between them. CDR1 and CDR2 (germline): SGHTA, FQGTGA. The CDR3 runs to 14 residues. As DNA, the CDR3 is TGTGCCAGCAGCTTATACAGGGTCGGCGGGGAGCTGTTTTTT. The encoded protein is CASSLYRVGGELFF. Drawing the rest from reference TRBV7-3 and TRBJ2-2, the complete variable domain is GAGVSQTPSNKVTEKGKYVELRCDPISGHTALYWYRQSLGQGPEFLIYFQGTGAADDSGLPNDRFFAVRPEGSVSTLKIQRTERGDSAVYLCASSLYRVGGELFFGEGSRLTVL.

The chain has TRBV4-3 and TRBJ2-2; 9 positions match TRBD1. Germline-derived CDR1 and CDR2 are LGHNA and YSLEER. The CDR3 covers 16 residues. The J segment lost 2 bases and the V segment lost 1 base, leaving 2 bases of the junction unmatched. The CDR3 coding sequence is TGCGCCAGCAGCCAAGGGGGACAGGGTAACACCGGGGAGCTGTTTTTT. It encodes CASSQGGQGNTGELFF.

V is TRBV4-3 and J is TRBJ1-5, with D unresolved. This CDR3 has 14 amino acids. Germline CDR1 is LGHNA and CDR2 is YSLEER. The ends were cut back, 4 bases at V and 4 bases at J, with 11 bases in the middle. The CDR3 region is CASSPLQVNQPQHF. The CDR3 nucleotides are TGCGCCAGCAGCCCCCTTCAGGTGAATCAGCCCCAGCATTTT.

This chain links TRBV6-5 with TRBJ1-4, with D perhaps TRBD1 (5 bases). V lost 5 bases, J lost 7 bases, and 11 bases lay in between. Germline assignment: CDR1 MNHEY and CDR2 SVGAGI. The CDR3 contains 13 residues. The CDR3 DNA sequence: TGTGCCAGCAGTGGCGGACAAGTTGAAAAACTGTTTTTT. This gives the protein CASSGGQVEKLFF.

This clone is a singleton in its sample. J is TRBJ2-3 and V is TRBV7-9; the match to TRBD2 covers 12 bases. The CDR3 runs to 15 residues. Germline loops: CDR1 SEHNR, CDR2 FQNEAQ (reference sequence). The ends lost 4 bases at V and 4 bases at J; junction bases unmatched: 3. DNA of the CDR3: TGTGCCAGCAGCTCTAGCGGGGGGGCATCAGATACGCAGTATTTT. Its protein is CASSSSGGASDTQYF.

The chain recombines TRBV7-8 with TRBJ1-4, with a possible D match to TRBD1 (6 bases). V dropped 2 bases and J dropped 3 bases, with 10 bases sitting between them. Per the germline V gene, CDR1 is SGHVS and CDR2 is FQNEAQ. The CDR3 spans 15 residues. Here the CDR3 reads CASSLTGSANEKLFF. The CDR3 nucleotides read TGTGCCAGCAGCTTAACAGGGTCAGCTAATGAAAAACTGTTTTTT.

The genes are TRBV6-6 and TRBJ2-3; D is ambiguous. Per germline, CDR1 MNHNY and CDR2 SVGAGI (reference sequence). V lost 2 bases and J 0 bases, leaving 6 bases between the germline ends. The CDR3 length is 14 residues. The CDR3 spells CASSYTASTDTQYF. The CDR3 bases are TGTGCCAGCAGTTACACGGCTAGCACAGATACGCAGTATTTT.

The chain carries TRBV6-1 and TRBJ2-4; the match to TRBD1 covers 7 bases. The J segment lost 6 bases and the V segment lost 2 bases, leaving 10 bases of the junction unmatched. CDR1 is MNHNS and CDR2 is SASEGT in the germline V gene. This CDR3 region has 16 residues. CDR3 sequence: CASSERQGMKSNIQYF. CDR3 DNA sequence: TGTGCCAGCAGTGAAAGACAGGGAATGAAGTCAAACATTCAGTACTTC.

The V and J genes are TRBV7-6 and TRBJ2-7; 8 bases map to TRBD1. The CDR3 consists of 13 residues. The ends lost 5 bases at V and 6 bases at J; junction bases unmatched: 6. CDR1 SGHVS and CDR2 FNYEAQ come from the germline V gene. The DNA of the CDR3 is TGTGCCAGCAGCCTTTCAGGGGGCGGCGAGCAGTACTTC. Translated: CASSLSGGGEQYF. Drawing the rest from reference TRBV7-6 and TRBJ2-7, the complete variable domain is GAGVSQSPRYKVTKRGQDVALRCDPISGHVSLYWYRQALGQGPEFLTYFNYEAQQDKSGLPNDRFSAERPEGSISTLTIQRTEQRDSAMYRCASSLSGGGEQYFGPGTRLTVT.

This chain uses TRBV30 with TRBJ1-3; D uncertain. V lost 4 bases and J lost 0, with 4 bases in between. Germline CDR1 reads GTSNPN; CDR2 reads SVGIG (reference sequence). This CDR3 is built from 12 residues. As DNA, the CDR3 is TGTGCCTGGAAACGCTCTGGAAACACCATATATTTT. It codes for CAWKRSGNTIYF.

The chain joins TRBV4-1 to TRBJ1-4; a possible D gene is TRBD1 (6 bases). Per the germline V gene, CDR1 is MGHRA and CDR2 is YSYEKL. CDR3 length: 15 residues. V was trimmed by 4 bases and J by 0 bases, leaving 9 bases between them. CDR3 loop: CASSPGQTTNEKLFF. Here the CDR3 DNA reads TGCGCCAGCAGCCCCGGACAGACAACTAATGAAAAACTGTTTTTT.

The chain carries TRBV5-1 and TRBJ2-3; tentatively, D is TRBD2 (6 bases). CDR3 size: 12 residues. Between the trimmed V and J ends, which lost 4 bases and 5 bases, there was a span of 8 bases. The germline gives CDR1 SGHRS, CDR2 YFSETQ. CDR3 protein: CASSLEGDTQYF. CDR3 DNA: TGCGCCAGCAGCCTGGAGGGAGATACGCAGTATTTT.

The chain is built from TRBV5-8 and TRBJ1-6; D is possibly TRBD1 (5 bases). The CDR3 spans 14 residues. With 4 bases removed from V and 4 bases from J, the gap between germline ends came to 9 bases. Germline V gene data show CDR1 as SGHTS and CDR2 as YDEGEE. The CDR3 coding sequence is TGTGCCAGCAGCCGCAGGGTGTATAATTCACCCCTCCACTTT. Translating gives CASSRRVYNSPLHF.

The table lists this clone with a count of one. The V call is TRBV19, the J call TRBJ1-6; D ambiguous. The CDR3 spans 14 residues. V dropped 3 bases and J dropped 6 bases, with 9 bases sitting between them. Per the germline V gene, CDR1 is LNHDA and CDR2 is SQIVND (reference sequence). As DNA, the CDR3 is TGTGCCAGTAGTATCTCGGGGAGTAATTCACCCCTCCACTTT. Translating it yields CASSISGSNSPLHF.

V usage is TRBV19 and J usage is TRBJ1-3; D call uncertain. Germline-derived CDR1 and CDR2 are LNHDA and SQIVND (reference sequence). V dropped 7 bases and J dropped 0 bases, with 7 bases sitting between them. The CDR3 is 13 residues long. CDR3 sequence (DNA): TGTGCCAGTATTCAAGACTCTGGAAACACCATATATTTT. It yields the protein CASIQDSGNTIYF.